This TCR beta chain was recovered during a study of monozygotic twins with inflammatory bowel disease. Findings and limits, study-wide: Sharing of clonotypes with others was lower in IBD patients than in healthy twins, and this was especially so with disease activity.

CDR3 length: 13 amino acids. CDR1 and CDR2 from the germline V gene are SGDLS and YYNGEE. Details on this clonotype: Its target is not known.

In eight separate reactions per sample, cDNA was generated. TCRdb reanalyzed the 5' RACE reads and collapses them to one entry per CDR3 protein, without DNA. Recorded for this sample: roughly 320,000 distinct CDR3 sequences. Whole blood supplied total RNA, and T cells were not sorted. This sequence was found in a human donor with ulcerative colitis or Crohn's disease, or a healthy co-twin of an affected twin (not recorded which). This rearrangement joins TRBV9 to TRBJ2-7; TCRdb's D gene call, TRBD1, goes unchecked for lack of DNA. Material: blood. Here the CDR3 reads CASSADGTYEQYF. Supplemented by reference TRBV9 and TRBJ2-7, the full variable domain reads DSGVTQTPKHLITATGQRVTLRCSPRSGDLSVYWYQQSLDQGLQFLIQYYNGEERAKGNILERFSAQQFPDLHSELNLSSLELGDSALYFCASSADGTYEQYFGPGTRLTVT.